Shown below are 23 T cell receptor beta chains from a single sample sequenced in a study of radiotherapy plus CTLA-4 blockade in lung cancer. Data came from immunoSEQ multiplex PCR; TCRdb stores just in-frame clones and leaves some out. The repertoire holds approximately 85,000 clones, with approximately 80% as singletons. Sequencing used peripheral blood, obtained from a patient treated with radiotherapy plus ipilimumab. The receptors come from a human donor with non-small cell lung cancer that progressed on radiotherapy plus ipilimumab.

The count of this clone is one. This chain uses TRBV5-1 with TRBJ2-3; D may be TRBD2 (5 bases). CDR1 SGHRS and CDR2 YFSETQ come from the germline V gene. This CDR3 is built from 16 residues. Trimming shortened V by 0 bases and J by 0 bases, and 11 bases separated the two germline ends. As DNA, the CDR3 is TGCGCCAGCAGCTTGGTCCGGGGTCCTAGCACAGATACGCAGTATTTT. This encodes CASSLVRGPSTDTQYF.

This clone was seen only once. This rearrangement joins TRBV28 to TRBJ2-7; TRBD1 matches at 8 bases. The germline V gene encodes CDR1 MDHEN and CDR2 SYDVKM. V lost 6 bases, J lost 3 bases, and 7 bases stayed unmatched. This CDR3 contains 14 residues. The CDR3, as DNA: TGTGCCAGCAGGCCAGGGGGCTCGGGCTACGAGCAGTACTTC. It codes for CASRPGGSGYEQYF.

This chain links TRBV7-8 with TRBJ1-3; 9 nucleotides match TRBD1. The J segment lost 7 bases and the V segment lost 0 bases, leaving 10 bases of the junction unmatched. In germline, CDR1 is SGHVS, CDR2 FQNEAQ. The CDR3 totals 17 residues. CDR3 amino acids: CASSLARALGQGNTIYF. The CDR3 bases are TGTGCCAGCAGCTTAGCGCGGGCCCTTGGACAGGGGAACACCATATATTTT.

This rearrangement joins TRBV11-2 to TRBJ1-3; no firm D call. CDR1 is SGHAT, CDR2 FQNNGV, per germline. The CDR3 runs 12 residues. V lost 3 bases, J lost 9 bases, and 9 bases lay in between. The CDR3 region has the DNA TGTGCCAGCAGCTTCTCAGCAGCCACCATATATTTT. Its translation is CASSFSAATIYF.

The CDR3 protein is CAWSFGTGSYEQYF. The CDR3 DNA reads as TGTGCCTGGAGTTTTGGGACAGGGTCCTACGAGCAGTACTTC. The gene calls are TRBV30 and TRBJ2-7; TRBD1 aligns across 9 bases. CDR1 is GTSNPN and CDR2 is SVGIG in the germline V gene (reference sequence). The ends lost 2 bases at V and 1 base at J; junction bases unmatched: 3. The CDR3 has 14 residues.

The V and J genes are TRBV7-2 and TRBJ2-7; D is uncertain. This CDR3 has 15 amino acids. V lost 1 base to trimming and J lost 2 bases, with 12 bases between them. CDR1 and CDR2 from the germline V gene are SGHTA and FQGNSA. The CDR3 DNA reads TGTGCCAGCAGCTTAGGGGTGCCAGTTACCTACGAGCAGTACTTC. It is translated as CASSLGVPVTYEQYF.

This rearrangement joins TRBV29-1 to TRBJ2-1; 10 nucleotides agree with TRBD2. The V gene end was trimmed by 6 bases and the J gene end by 4 bases; junction bases not matched to a gene: 9. The CDR3 contains 15 residues. Looked up from germline, CDR1 is SQVTM and CDR2 is ANQGSEA. The DNA for the CDR3 is TGCAGCGTGGCTGAGGGGACTAGCGTGTACAATGAGCAGTTCTTC. This codes for CSVAEGTSVYNEQFF.

This rearrangement joins TRBV28 to TRBJ2-1, with 7 bases identical to TRBD1. In germline, CDR1 is MDHEN, CDR2 SYDVKM. The V and J ends lost 5 bases and 7 bases, in that order; junction bases with no gene match: 5. This CDR3 contains 13 residues. CDR3 DNA sequence: TGTGCCAGCAGTCCCCCGACAGGGAATGAGCAGTTCTTC. This gives the protein CASSPPTGNEQFF.

This clone appeared a few times. The chain recombines TRBV4-3 with TRBJ2-1, with 7 bases lining up with TRBD1. The junction had 9 bases not matched to a gene; V was cut back by 4 bases and J by 6 bases. Germline assignment: CDR1 LGHNA and CDR2 YSLEER. The CDR3 has 15 residues. CDR3 sequence (DNA): TGCGCCAGCAGCCCCGCCGAGGGGGCCTCCAATGAGCAGTTCTTC. Protein: CASSPAEGASNEQFF.

The chain employs TRBV5-1 and TRBJ2-7; 7 bases are shared with TRBD1. J gave up 5 bases and V 4 bases, and 12 bases lay outside the gene matches. This CDR3 contains 15 residues. Germline V gene data show CDR1 as SGHRS and CDR2 as YFSETQ. The CDR3 DNA sequence: TGCGCCAGCAGCGGGGGCCGGACAGGTGGAAACGAGCAGTACTTC. Its translation is CASSGGRTGGNEQYF.

The V gene is TRBV7-2, the J gene TRBJ2-2; D is perhaps TRBD1 (6 bases). The V and J ends lost 4 bases and 1 base respectively, with 13 bases between them. The CDR3 totals 16 residues. The germline CDR1 and CDR2 sequences are SGHTA and FQGNSA. In DNA form, the CDR3 reads TGTGCCAGCAGCTCTTCCTCGGGACAGAACACCGGGGAGCTGTTTTTT. Translation gives CASSSSSGQNTGELFF.

With regard to this clone: Other DNA sequences in the same sample also yield this CDR3. J is TRBJ1-5 and V is TRBV19; D possibly corresponds to TRBD1 (5 bases). This CDR3 is 14 amino acids long. V dropped 3 bases and J dropped 2 bases, with 8 bases sitting between them. Germline CDR1 is LNHDA and CDR2 is SQIVND (reference sequence). In DNA, the CDR3 is TGTGCCAGTAGTATTTCGGGGGGCAATCAGCCCCAGCATTTT. It encodes CASSISGGNQPQHF.

This clone was seen only once. The chain employs TRBV25-1 and TRBJ1-1; no clear D. Germline V gives CDR1 MGHDK, CDR2 SYGVNS. V shed 8 bases and J shed 2 bases, with 6 bases lying between them. The CDR3 runs to 11 residues. The CDR3 sequence is CASRANTEAFF. The DNA for the CDR3 is TGTGCCAGCCGGGCAAACACTGAAGCTTTCTTT.

The chain combines TRBV6-4 with TRBJ2-3; 12 bases fit TRBD2. This CDR3 region has 15 residues. Germline V CDR1 and CDR2: MRHNA, SNTAGT. Trimming cost V 6 bases and J 2 bases; bases outside gene matches: 3. CDR3 DNA: TGTGCCAGCAGCCTAGCGGGGGGGCCCACAGATACGCAGTATTTT. Translating gives CASSLAGGPTDTQYF.

The chain has TRBV25-1 and TRBJ2-3; D is possibly TRBD2 (5 bases). The CDR3 loop spans 13 amino acids. Germline V gives CDR1 MGHDK, CDR2 SYGVNS. Between the trimmed V and J ends, which lost 4 bases and 5 bases, there was a span of 10 bases. DNA of the CDR3: TGTGCCAGCAGTGGCTTCGCGGGAGATACGCAGTATTTT. Translated: CASSGFAGDTQYF. Full variable domain (missing parts from reference TRBV25-1 and TRBJ2-3): EADIYQTPRYLVIGTGKKITLECSQTMGHDKMYWYQQDPGMELHLIHYSYGVNSTEKGDLSSESTVSRIRTEHFPLTLESARPSHTSQYLCASSGFAGDTQYFGPGTRLTVL.

The chain employs TRBV5-4 and TRBJ2-7; D is uncertain. Deletions cut 0 bases from V and 1 base from J, with 8 bases between. Per germline, CDR1 SGHNT and CDR2 YYREEE (reference sequence). This CDR3 has 14 residues. The CDR3 DNA sequence: TGTGCCAGCAGCTTGGTAGGGCAGTCCTACGAGCAGTACTTC. Translating it yields CASSLVGQSYEQYF.

This clone was counted between two and nine times. The J gene is TRBJ1-2, the V gene TRBV5-5; D is undetermined. The germline V gene has CDR1 SGHKS and CDR2 YYEKEE (reference sequence). The CDR3 spans 13 residues. V was pared by 6 bases and J by 6 bases, with 15 bases between. The DNA of the CDR3 is TGTGCCAGCACCCTCATTGGGAGGGATGGCTACACCTTC. This translates into CASTLIGRDGYTF.

The rearrangement links TRBV4-2 to TRBJ2-1; D unresolved. The CDR3 is 16 amino acids. V was trimmed by 8 bases and J by 5 bases, leaving 22 bases between them. The germline V gene encodes CDR1 LGHNA and CDR2 YNFKEQ. The CDR3 sequence: CASSQAGAMGNNEQFF. CDR3 bases: TGTGCCAGCTCCCAAGCAGGAGCAATGGGCAACAATGAGCAGTTCTTC.

The rearrangement joins TRBV4-3 to TRBJ1-1; D remains ambiguous. V shed 3 bases and J shed 0 bases, with 11 bases lying between them. The germline CDR1 and CDR2 sequences are LGHNA and YSLEER. The length of the CDR3 is 15 residues. The CDR3 loop reads CASSQTPVLNTEAFF. Written as DNA, the CDR3 is TGCGCCAGCAGCCAGACACCTGTACTGAACACTGAAGCTTTCTTT.

The gene calls are TRBV27 and TRBJ1-5; D unclear. The CDR3 totals 14 residues. The germline V and J ends were trimmed by 5 bases and 0 bases, with 8 bases remaining between them. CDR1 is MNHEY and CDR2 is SMNVEV in the germline V gene (reference sequence). The DNA of the CDR3 is TGTGCCAGCAGTCCCCAAGATAGCAATCAGCCCCAGCATTTT. Encoded protein: CASSPQDSNQPQHF.

V and J are TRBV9 and TRBJ2-3; 7 bases are a match to TRBD1. Germline loops: CDR1 SGDLS, CDR2 YYNGEE. This CDR3 spans 13 amino acids. V shed 0 bases and J 6 bases; nucleotides not matched to a gene: 1. Here the CDR3 reads CASSVGGGDTQYF. Written as DNA, the CDR3 is TGTGCCAGCAGCGTAGGAGGGGGCGATACGCAGTATTTT.

This chain joins TRBV7-6 and TRBJ2-4; weak D call: TRBD2 (5 bases). This CDR3 region has 16 residues. Looked up from germline, CDR1 is SGHVS and CDR2 is FNYEAQ. V was clipped by 4 bases and J by 0 bases, with 13 bases between them. CDR3 DNA sequence: TGTGCCAGCAGCTCCACTCCTGGACTAGCCAAAAACATTCAGTACTTC. Amino acids: CASSSTPGLAKNIQYF.

The rearrangement links TRBV7-6 to TRBJ2-1; 12 bases map to TRBD2. Germline-derived CDR1 and CDR2 are SGHVS and FNYEAQ. V trimming: 5 bases; J trimming: 6 bases; junction bases outside the gene matches: 8. The CDR3 runs to 16 residues. The CDR3 loop reads CASSPRTSGISNEQFF. As DNA, the CDR3 is TGTGCCAGCAGCCCTAGGACTAGCGGGATTAGCAATGAGCAGTTCTTC.